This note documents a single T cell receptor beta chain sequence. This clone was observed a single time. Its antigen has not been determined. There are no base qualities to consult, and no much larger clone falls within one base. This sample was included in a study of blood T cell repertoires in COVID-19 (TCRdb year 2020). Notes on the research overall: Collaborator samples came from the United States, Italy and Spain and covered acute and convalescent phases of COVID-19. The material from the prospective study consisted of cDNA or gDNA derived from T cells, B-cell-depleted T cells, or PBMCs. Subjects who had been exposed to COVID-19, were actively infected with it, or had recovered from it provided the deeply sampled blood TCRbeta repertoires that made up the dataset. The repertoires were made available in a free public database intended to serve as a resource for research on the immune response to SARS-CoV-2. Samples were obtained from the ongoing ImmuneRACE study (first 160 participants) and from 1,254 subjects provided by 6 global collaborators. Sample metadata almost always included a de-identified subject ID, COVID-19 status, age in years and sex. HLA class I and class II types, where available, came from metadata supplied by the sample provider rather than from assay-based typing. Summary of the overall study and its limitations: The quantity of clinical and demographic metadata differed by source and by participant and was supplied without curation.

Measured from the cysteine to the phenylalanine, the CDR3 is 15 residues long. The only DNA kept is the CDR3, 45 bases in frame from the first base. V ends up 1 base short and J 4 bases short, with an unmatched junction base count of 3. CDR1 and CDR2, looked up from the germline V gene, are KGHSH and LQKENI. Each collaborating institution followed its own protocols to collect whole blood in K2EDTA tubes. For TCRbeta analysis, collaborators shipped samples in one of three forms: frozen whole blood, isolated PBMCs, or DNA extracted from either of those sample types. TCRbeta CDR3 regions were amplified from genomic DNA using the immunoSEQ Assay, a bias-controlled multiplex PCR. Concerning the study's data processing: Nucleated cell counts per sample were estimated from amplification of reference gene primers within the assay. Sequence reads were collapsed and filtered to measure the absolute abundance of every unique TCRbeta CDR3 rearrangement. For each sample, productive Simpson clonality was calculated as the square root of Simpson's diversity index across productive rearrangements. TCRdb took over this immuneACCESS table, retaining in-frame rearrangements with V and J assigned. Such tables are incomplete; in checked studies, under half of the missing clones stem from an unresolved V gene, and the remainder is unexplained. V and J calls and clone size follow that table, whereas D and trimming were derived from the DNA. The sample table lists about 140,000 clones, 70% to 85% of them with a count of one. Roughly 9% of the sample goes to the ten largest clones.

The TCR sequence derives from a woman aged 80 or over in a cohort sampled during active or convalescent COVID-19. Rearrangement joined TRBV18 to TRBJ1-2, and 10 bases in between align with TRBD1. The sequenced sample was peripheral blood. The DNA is TGTGCCAGCTCACCACAGGGACAGGGGTTCTATGGCTACACCTTC. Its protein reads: CASSPQGQGFYGYTF.